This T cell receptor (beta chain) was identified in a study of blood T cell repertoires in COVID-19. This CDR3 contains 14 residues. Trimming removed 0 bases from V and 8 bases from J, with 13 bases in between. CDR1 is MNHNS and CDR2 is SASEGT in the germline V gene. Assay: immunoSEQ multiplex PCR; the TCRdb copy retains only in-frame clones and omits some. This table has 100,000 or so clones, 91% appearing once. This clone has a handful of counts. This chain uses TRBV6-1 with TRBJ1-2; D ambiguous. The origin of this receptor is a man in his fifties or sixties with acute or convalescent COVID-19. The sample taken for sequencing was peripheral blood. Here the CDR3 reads CASSEALDSRGYTF. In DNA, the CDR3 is TGTGCCAGCAGTGAAGCGCTTGACTCTCGCGGCTACACCTTC.